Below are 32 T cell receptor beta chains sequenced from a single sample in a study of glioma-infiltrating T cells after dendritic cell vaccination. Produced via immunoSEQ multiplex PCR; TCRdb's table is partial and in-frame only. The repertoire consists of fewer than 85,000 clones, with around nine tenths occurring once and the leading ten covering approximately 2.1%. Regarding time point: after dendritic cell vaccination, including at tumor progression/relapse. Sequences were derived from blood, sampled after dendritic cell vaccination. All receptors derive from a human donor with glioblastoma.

DNA of the CDR3: TGTGCCAGTCAACTAGCGATGGGGACAGATACGCAGTATTTT. It encodes CASQLAMGTDTQYF. This chain links TRBV6-5 with TRBJ2-3; TRBD2 matches 7 bases. The germline V gene has CDR1 MNHEY and CDR2 SVGAGI. Trimming removed 9 bases from V and 3 bases from J; junction bases left unmatched: 9. CDR3 length: 14 amino acids.

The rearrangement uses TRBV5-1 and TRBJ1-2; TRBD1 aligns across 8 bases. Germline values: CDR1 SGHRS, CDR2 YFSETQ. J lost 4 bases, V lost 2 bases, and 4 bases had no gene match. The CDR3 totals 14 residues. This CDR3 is CASSLSGGGYGYTF. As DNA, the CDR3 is TGCGCCAGCAGCTTATCAGGGGGCGGCTATGGCTACACCTTC.

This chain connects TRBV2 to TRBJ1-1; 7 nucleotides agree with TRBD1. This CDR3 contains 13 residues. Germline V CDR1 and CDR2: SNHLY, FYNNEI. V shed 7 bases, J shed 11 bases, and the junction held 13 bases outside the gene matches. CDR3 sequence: CASTRDSLFGAFF. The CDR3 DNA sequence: TGTGCCAGCACCAGGGACAGTCTCTTTGGGGCTTTCTTT.

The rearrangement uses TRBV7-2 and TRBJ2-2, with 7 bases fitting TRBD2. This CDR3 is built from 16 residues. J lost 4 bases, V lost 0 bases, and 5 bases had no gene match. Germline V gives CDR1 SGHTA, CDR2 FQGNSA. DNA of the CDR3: TGTGCCAGCAGCTTAGCGGGAACGGGAGGCACCGGGGAGCTGTTTTTT. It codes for CASSLAGTGGTGELFF. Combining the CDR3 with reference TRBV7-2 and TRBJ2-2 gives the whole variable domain GAGVSQSPSNKVTEKGKDVELRCDPISGHTALYWYRQSLGQGLEFLIYFQGNSAPDKSGLPSDRFSAERTGGSVSTLTIQRTQQEDSAVYLCASSLAGTGGTGELFFGEGSRLTVL.

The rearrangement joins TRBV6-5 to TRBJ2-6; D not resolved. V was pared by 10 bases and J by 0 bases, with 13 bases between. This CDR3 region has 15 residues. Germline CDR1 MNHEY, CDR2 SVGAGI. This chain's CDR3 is CATSRHFSGANVLTF. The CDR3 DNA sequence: TGTGCCACTTCTCGACATTTCTCTGGGGCCAACGTCCTGACTTTC.

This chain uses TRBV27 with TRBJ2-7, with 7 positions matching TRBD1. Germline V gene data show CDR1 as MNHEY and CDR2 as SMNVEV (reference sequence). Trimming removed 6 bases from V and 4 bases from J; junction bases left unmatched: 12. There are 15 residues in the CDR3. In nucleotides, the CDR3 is TGTGCCAGCAGACCTGGACAGGAGCGGATATACGAGCAGTACTTC. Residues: CASRPGQERIYEQYF.

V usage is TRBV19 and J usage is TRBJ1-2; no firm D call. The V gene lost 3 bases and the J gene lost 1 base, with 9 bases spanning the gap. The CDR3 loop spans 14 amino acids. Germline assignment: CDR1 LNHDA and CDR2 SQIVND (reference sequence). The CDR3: CASSIWEINYGYTF. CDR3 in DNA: TGTGCCAGTAGTATTTGGGAGATTAACTATGGCTACACCTTC.

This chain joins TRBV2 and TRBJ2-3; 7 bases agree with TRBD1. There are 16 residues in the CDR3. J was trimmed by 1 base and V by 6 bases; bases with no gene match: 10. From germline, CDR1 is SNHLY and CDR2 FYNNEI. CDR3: CASRRDSRPRTDTQYF. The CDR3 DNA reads TGTGCCAGCAGAAGGGACAGCCGTCCACGCACAGATACGCAGTATTTT.

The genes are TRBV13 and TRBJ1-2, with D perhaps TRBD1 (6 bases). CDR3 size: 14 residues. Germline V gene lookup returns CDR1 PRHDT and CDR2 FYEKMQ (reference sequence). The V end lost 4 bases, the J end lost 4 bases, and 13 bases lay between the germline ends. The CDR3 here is CASSSTQGLYGYTF. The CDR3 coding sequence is TGTGCCAGCAGCTCAACGCAGGGGCTCTATGGCTACACCTTC.

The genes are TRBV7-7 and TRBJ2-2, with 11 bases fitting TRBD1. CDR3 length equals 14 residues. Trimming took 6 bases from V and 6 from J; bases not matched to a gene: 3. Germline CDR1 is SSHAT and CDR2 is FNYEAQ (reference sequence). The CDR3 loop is CASRSGQGAGELFF. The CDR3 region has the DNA TGTGCCAGCAGGTCGGGACAGGGGGCCGGGGAGCTGTTTTTT.

Here the CDR3 reads CASRDNRRDRGTEAFF. Written as DNA, the CDR3 is TGTGCCAGCAGGGACAACCGCCGGGACAGGGGCACTGAAGCTTTCTTT. The V gene is TRBV2, the J gene TRBJ1-1; 10 bases are shared with TRBD1. The V gene end was trimmed by 6 bases and the J gene end by 4 bases; junction bases not matched to a gene: 11. CDR3 length equals 16 residues. The germline gives CDR1 SNHLY, CDR2 FYNNEI.

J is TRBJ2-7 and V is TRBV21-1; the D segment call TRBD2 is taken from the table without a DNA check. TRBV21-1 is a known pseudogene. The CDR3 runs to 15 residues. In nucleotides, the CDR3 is TGTGCCAGCAGCTCCCGACTAGCGGAGGCGGGGGAGCAGTACTTC. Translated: CASSSRLAEAGEQYF.

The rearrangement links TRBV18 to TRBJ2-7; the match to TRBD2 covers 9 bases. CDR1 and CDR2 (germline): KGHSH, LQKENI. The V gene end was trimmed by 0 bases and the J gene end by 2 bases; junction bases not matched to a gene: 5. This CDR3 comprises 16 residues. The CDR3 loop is CASSPPSSGSPYEQYF. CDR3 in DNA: TGTGCCAGCTCACCACCGAGTAGCGGGAGCCCCTACGAGCAGTACTTC.

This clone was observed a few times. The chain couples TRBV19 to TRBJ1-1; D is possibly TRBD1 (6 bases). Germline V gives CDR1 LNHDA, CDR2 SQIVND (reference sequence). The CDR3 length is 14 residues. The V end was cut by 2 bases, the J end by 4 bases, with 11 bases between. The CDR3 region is CASSISGRGTEAFF. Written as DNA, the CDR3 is TGTGCCAGTAGTATAAGCGGCAGGGGCACTGAAGCTTTCTTT.

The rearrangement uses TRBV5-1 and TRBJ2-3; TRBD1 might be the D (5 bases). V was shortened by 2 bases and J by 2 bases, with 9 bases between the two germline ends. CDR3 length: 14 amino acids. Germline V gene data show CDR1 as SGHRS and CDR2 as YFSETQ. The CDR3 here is CASSLQELTDTQYF. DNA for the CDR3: TGCGCCAGCAGCTTACAGGAACTCACAGATACGCAGTATTTT.

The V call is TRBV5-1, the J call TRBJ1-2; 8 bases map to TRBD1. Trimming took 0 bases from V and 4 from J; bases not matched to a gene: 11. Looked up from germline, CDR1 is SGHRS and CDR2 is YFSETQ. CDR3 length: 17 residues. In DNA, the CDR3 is TGCGCCAGCAGCTTGGACCCGGTACAGGGGGGTGGCTATGGCTACACCTTC. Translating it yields CASSLDPVQGGGYGYTF.

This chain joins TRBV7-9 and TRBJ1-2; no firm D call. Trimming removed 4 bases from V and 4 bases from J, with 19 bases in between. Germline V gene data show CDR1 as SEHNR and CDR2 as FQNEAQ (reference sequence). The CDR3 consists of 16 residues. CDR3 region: CASSSDGYSGGYGYTF. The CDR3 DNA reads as TGTGCCAGCAGCTCTGATGGTTATAGCGGAGGCTATGGCTACACCTTC. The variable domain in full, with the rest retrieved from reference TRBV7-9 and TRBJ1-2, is DTGVSQNPRHKITKRGQNVTFRCDPISEHNRLYWYRQTLGQGPEFLTYFQNEAQLEKSRLLSDRFSAERPKGSFSTLEIQRTEQGDSAMYLCASSSDGYSGGYGYTFGSGTRLTVV.

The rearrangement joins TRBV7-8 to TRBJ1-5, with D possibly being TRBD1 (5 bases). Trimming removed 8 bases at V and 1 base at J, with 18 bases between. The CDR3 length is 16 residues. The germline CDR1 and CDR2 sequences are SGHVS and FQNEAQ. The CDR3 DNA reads TGTGCCAGCGGCCAAGAAGGGGTGGTGAGCAATCAGCCCCAGCATTTT. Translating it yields CASGQEGVVSNQPQHF.

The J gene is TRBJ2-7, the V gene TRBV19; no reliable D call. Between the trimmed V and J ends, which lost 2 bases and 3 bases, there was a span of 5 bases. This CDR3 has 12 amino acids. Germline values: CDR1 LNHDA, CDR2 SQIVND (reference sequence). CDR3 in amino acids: CASSINGYEQYF. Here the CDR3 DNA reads TGTGCCAGTAGTATAAACGGCTACGAGCAGTACTTC.

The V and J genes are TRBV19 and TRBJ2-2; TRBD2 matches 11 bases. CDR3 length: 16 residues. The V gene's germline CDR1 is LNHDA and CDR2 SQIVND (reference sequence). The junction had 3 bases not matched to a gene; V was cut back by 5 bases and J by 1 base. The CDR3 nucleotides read TGTGCCAGTAGTCGTCTAGCGGGAGGGAACACCGGGGAGCTGTTTTTT. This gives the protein CASSRLAGGNTGELFF.

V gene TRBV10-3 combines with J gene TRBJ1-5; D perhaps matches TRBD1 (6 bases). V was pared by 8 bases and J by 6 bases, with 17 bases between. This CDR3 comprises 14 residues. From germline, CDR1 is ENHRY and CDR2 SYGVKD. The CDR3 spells CAISGAGTPQPQHF. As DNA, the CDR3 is TGTGCCATCTCAGGGGCAGGGACCCCTCAGCCCCAGCATTTT.

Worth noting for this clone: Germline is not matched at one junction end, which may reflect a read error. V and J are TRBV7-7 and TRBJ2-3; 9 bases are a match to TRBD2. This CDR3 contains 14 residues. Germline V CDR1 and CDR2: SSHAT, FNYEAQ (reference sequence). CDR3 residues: CASSSQAGGDTQYF. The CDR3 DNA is TGTGCTAGCAGCTCCCAAGCGGGAGGAGATACGCAGTATTTT.

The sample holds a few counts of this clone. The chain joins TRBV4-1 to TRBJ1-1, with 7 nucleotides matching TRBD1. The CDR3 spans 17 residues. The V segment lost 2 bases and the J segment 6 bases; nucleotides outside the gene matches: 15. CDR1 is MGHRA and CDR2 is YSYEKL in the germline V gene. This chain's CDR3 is CASSQTPVQGGRAEAFF. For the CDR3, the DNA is TGCGCCAGCAGCCAAACCCCAGTGCAAGGGGGCAGGGCTGAAGCTTTCTTT.

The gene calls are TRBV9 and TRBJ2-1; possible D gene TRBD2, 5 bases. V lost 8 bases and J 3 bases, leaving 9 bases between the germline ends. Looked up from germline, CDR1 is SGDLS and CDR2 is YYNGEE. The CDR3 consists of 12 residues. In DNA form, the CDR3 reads TGTGCCAGACCTAGCTTCTACAATGAGCAGTTCTTC. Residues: CARPSFYNEQFF.

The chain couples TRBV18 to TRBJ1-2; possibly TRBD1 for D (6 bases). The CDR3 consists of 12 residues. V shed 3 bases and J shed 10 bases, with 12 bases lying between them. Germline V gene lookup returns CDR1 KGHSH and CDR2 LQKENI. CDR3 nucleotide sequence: TGTGCCAGCTCACCTTTTGACAGGTCCTACACCTTC. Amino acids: CASSPFDRSYTF.

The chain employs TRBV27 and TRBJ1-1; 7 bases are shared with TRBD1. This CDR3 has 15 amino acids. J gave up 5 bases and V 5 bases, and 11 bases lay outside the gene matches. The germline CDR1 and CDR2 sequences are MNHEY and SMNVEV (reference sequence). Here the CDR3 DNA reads TGTGCCAGCAGTCCACGACAGGGTCGCTTGACTGAAGCTTTCTTT. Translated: CASSPRQGRLTEAFF.

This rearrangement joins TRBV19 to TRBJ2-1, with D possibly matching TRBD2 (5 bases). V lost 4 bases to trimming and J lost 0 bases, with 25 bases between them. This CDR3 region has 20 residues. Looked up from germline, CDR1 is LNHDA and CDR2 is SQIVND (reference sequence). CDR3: CASSRPKTTSLWASYNEQFF. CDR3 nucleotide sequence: TGTGCCAGTAGTAGACCTAAGACAACTAGTTTGTGGGCCTCCTACAATGAGCAGTTCTTC.

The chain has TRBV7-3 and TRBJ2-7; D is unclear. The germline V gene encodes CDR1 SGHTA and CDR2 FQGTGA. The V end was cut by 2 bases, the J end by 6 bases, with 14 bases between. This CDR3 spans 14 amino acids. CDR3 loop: CASSLDPQVGEQYF. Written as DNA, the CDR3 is TGTGCCAGCAGCTTAGACCCCCAGGTGGGCGAGCAGTACTTC.

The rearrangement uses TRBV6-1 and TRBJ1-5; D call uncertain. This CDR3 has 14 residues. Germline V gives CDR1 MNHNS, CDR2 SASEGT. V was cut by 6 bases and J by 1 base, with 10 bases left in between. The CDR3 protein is CASRTVASNQPQHF. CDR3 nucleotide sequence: TGTGCCAGCAGAACTGTAGCGAGCAATCAGCCCCAGCATTTT.

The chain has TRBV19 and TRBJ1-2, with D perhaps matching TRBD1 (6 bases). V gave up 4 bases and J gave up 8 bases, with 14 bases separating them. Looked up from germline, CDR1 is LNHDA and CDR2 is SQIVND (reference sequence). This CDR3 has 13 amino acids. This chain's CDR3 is CASSNWAGDGYTF. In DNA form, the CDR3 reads TGTGCCAGTAGTAATTGGGCAGGGGACGGCTACACCTTC.

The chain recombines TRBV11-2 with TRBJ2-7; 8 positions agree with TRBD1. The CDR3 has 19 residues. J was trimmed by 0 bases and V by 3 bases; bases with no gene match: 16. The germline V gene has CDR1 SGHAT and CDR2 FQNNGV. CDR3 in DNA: TGTGCCAGCAGCTTCTCCAGGGGGCAGGGGACTTCCAGCTCCTACGAGCAGTACTTC. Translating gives CASSFSRGQGTSSSYEQYF.

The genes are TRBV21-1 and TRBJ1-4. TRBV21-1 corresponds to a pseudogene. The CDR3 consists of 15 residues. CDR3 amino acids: CASSGEETGNEKLFF. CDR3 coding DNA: TGTGCCAGCAGCGGAGAGGAGACGGGTAATGAAAAACTGTTTTTT.